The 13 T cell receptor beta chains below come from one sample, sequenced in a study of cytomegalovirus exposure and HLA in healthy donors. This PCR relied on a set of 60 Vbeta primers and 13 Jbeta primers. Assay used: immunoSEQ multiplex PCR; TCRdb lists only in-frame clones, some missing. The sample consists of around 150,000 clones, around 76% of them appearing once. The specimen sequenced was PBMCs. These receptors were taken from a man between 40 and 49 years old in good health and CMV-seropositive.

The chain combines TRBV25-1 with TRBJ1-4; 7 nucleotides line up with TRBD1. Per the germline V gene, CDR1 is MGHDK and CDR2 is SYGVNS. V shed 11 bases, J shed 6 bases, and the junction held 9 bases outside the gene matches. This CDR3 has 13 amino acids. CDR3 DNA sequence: TGTGCCTGCGGTGACAGGGAGGATGAAAAACTGTTTTTT. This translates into CACGDREDEKLFF.

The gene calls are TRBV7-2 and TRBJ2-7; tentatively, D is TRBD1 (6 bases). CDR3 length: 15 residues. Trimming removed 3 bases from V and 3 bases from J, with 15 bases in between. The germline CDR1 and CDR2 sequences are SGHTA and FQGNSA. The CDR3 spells CASSFEGQLHYEQYF. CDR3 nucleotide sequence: TGTGCCAGCAGCTTCGAAGGACAGCTACACTACGAGCAGTACTTC. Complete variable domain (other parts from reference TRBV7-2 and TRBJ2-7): GAGVSQSPSNKVTEKGKDVELRCDPISGHTALYWYRQSLGQGLEFLIYFQGNSAPDKSGLPSDRFSAERTGGSVSTLTIQRTQQEDSAVYLCASSFEGQLHYEQYFGPGTRLTVT.

The CDR3 protein is CASSRRGPTDTQYF. DNA of the CDR3: TGTGCCAGCTCCCGGCGGGGCCCCACAGATACGCAGTATTTT. This sequence joins TRBV7-8 and TRBJ2-3; D may be TRBD2 (6 bases). The CDR3 length is 14 residues. The V and J ends lost 8 bases and 2 bases respectively, with 14 bases between them. Germline V gene sequence: CDR1 SGHVS, CDR2 FQNEAQ. Full variable domain (missing parts from reference TRBV7-8 and TRBJ2-3): GAGVSQSPRYKVAKRGQDVALRCDPISGHVSLFWYQQALGQGPEFLTYFQNEAQLDKSGLPSDRFFAERPEGSVSTLKIQRTQQEDSAVYLCASSRRGPTDTQYFGPGTRLTVL.

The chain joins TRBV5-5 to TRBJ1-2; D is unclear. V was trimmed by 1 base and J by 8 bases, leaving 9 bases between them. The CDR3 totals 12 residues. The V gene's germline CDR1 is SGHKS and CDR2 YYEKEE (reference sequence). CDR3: CASSLSQIGYTF. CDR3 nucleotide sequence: TGTGCCAGCAGCTTGTCCCAGATCGGCTACACCTTC.

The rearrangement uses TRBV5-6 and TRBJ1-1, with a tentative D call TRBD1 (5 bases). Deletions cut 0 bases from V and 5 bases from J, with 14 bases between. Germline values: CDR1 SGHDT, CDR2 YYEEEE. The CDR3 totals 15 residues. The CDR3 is CASSLGLQGRTEAFF. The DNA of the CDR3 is TGTGCCAGCAGCTTGGGGCTTCAGGGTCGTACTGAAGCTTTCTTT. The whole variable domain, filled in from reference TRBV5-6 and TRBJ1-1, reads DAGVTQSPTHLIKTRGQQVTLRCSPKSGHDTVSWYQQALGQGPQFIFQYYEEEERQRGNFPDRFSGHQFPNYSSELNVNALLLGDSALYLCASSLGLQGRTEAFFGQGTRLTVV.

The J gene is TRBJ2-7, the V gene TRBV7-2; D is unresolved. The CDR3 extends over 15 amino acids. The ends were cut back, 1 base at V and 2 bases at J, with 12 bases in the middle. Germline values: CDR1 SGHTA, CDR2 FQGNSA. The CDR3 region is CASSLVPGATYEQYF. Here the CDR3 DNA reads TGTGCCAGCAGCTTAGTACCTGGTGCGACCTACGAGCAGTACTTC.

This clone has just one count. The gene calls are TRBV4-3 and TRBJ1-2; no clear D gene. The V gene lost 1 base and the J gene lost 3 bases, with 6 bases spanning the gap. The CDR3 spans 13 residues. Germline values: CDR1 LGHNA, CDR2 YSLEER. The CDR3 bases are TGCGCCAGCAGCCAAGGGAGAGACTATGGCTACACCTTC. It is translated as CASSQGRDYGYTF.

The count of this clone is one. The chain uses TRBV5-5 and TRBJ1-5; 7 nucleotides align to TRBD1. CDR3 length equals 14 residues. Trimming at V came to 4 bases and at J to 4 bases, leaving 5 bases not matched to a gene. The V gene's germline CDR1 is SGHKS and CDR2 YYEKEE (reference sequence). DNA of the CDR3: TGTGCCAGCAGCCCGGAGACAGGGAATCAGCCCCAGCATTTT. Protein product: CASSPETGNQPQHF.

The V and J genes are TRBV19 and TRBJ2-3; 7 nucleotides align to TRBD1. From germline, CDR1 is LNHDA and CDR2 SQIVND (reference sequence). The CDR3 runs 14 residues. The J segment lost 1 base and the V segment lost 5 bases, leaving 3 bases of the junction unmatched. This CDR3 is CASSPGQGTDTQYF. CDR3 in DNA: TGTGCCAGTAGTCCCGGACAGGGCACAGATACGCAGTATTTT.

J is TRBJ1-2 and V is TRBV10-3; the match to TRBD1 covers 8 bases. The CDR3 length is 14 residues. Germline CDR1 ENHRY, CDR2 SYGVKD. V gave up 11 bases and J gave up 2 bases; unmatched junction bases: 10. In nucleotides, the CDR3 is TGTGCCTCAGCCCGGACAGGGCCAAACTATGGCTACACCTTC. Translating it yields CASARTGPNYGYTF.

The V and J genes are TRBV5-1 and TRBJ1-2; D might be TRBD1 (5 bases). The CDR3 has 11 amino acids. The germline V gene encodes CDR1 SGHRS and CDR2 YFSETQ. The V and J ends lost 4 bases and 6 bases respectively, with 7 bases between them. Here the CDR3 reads CASSTDNGYTF. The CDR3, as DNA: TGCGCCAGCAGCACGGACAATGGCTACACCTTC.

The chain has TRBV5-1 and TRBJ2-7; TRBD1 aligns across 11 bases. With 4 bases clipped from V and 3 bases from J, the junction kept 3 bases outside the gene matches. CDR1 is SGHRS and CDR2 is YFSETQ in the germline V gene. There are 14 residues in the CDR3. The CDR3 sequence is CASSRGTGGYEQYF. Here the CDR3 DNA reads TGCGCCAGCAGCCGAGGGACAGGGGGCTACGAGCAGTACTTC.

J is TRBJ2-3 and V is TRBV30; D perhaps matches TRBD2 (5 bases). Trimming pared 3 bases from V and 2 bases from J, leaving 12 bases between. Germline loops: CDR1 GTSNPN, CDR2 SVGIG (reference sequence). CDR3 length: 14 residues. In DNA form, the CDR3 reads TGTGCCTGGAGAAGACGGGATAACACAGATACGCAGTATTTT. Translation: CAWRRRDNTDTQYF. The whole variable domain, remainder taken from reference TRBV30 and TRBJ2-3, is SQTIHQWPATLVQPVGSPLSLECTVEGTSNPNLYWYRQAAGRGLQLLFYSVGIGQISSEVPQNLSASRPQDRQFILSSKKLLLSDSGFYLCAWRRRDNTDTQYFGPGTRLTVL.